The clone carrying this T cell receptor (beta chain) was counted a single time. TEMRA cells were FACS-enriched, with CD8+ and CD4+ T cells isolated negatively. The data stem from a study of CD8 T cells in Susac syndrome. Reverse transcription of 0.5 to 1 ug RNA was carried out with random hexamers. Multiplex PCR with immunoSEQ amplified the TCR beta CDR3 across 54 Vbeta and 13 Jbeta. Each CDR3 protein gets one entry after TCRdb re-called the immunoSEQ multiplex PCR reads with MiXCR. The sample lists about 200,000 distinct CDR3 sequences, approximately 93% occurring once. This sequence was found in a human donor in good health. Sample: CD4+ T cells from PBMCs.

CDR3 amino acids: CSVNGGDNQPQHF. The CDR3 DNA follows: TGCAGCGTTAACGGGGGGGACAATCAGCCCCAGCATTTT. V gene TRBV29-1 combines with J gene TRBJ1-5; TRBD1 is a possible D gene (5 bases). V was clipped by 5 bases and J by 3 bases, with 11 bases between them. The CDR3 spans 13 residues. The germline V gene has CDR1 SQVTM and CDR2 ANQGSEA.